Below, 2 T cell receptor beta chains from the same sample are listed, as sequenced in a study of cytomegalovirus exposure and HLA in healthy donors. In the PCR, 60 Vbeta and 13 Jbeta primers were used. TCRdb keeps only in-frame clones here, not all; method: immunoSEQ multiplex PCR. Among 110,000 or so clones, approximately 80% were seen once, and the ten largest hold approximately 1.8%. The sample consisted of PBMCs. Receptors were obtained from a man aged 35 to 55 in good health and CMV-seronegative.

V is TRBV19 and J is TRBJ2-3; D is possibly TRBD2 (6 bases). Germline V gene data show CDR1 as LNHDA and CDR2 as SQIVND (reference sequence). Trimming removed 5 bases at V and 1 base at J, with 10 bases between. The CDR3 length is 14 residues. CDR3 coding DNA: TGTGCCAGTAGTGGCGGGGTTGGCACAGATACGCAGTATTTT. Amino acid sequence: CASSGGVGTDTQYF.

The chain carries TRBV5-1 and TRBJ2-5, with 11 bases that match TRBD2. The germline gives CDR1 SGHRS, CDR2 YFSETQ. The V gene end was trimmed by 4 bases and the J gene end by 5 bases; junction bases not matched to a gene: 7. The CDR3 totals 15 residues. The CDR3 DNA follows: TGCGCCAGCAGCGCGGGACTAGCGGTCCGGGAGACCCAGTACTTC. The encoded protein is CASSAGLAVRETQYF.